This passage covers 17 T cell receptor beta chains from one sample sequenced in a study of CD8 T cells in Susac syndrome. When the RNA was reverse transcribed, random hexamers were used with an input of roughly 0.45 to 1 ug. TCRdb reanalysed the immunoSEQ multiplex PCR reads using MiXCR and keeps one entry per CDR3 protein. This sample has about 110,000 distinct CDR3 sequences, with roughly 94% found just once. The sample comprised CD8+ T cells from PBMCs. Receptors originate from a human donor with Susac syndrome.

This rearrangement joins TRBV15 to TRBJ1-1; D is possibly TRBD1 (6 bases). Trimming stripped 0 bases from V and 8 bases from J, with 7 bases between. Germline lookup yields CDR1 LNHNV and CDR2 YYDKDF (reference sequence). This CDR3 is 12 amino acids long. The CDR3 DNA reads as TGTGCCACCAGCAGAGAGGACAGAGAAGCTTTCTTT. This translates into CATSREDREAFF.

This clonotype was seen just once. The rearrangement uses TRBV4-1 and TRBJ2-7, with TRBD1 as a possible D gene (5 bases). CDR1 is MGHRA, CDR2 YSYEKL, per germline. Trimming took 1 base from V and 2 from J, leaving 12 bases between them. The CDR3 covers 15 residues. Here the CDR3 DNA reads TGCGCCAGCAGCCAAGGGGGCCAGGCAACCTACGAGCAGTACTTC. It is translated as CASSQGGQATYEQYF.

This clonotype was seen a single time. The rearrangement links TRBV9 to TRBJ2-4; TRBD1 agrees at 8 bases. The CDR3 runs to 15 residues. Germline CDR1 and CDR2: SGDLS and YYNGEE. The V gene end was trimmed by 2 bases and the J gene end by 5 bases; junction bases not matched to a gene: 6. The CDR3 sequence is CASSVSGGTQNIQYF. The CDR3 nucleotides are TGTGCCAGCAGCGTCTCAGGGGGCACCCAAAACATTCAGTACTTC.

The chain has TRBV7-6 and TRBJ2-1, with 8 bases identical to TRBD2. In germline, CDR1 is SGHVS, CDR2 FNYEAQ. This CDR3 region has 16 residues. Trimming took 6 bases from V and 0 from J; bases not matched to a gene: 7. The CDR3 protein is CASSYPAGGSYNEQFF. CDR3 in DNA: TGTGCCAGCAGTTACCCGGCGGGGGGCTCCTACAATGAGCAGTTCTTC.

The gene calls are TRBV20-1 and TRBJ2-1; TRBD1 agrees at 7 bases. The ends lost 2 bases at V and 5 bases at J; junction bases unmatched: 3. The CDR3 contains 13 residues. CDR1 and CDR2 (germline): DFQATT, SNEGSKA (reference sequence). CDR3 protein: CSARWTGNNEQFF. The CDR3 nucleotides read TGCAGTGCTAGATGGACAGGAAACAATGAGCAGTTCTTC.

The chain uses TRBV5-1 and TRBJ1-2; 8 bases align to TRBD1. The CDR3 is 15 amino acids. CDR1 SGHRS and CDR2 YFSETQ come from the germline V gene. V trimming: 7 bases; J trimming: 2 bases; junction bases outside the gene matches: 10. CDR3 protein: CASSTGTGGNYGYTF. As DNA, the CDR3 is TGCGCCAGCTCGACCGGGACAGGCGGAAACTATGGCTACACCTTC.

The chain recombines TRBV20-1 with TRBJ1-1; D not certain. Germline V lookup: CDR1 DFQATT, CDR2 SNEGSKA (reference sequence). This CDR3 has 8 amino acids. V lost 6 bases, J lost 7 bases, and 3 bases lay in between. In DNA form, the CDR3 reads TGCAGTGCGGATGAAGCTTTCTTT. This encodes CSADEAFF.

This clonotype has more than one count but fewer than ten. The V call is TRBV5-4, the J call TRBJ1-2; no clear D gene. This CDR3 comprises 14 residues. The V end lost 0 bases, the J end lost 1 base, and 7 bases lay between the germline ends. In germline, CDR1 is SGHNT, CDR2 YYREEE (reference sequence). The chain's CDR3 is CASSLEELNYGYTF. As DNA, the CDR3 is TGTGCCAGCAGCTTGGAGGAGCTTAACTATGGCTACACCTTC.

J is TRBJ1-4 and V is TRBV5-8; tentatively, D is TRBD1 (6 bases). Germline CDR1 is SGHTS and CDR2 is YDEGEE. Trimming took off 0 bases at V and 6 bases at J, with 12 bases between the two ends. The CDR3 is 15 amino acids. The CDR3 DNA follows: TGTGCCAGCAGCTTGGGCAGGGGATCGGATGAAAAACTGTTTTTT. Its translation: CASSLGRGSDEKLFF.

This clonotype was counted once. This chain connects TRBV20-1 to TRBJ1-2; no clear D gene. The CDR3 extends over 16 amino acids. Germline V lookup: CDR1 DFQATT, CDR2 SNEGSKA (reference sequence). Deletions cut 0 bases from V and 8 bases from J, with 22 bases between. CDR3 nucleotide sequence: TGCAGTGCTAGAGATGTGTTTGAAGAATCGGGAGGCGGCTACACCTTC. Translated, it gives CSARDVFEESGGGYTF.

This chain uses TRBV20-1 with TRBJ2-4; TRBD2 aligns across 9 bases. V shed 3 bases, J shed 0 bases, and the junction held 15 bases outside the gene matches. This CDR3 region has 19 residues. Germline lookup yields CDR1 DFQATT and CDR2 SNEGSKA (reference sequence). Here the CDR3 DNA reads TGCAGTGCTAGGGGCGCGGGGGGGCGGGTCCCCTTAGCCAAAAACATTCAGTACTTC. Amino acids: CSARGAGGRVPLAKNIQYF.

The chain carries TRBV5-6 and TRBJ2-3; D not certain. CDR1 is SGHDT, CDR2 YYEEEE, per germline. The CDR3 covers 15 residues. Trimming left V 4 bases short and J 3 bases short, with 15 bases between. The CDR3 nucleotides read TGTGCCAGCAGCGCTCCGGCTTGGGATACAGATACGCAGTATTTT. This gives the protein CASSAPAWDTDTQYF. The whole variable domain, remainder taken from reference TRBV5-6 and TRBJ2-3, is DAGVTQSPTHLIKTRGQQVTLRCSPKSGHDTVSWYQQALGQGPQFIFQYYEEEERQRGNFPDRFSGHQFPNYSSELNVNALLLGDSALYLCASSAPAWDTDTQYFGPGTRLTVL.

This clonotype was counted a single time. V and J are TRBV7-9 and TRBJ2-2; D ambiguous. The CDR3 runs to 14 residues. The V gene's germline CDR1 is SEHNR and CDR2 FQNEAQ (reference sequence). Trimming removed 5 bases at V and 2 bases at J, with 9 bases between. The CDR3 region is CASSLITNTGELFF. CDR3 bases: TGTGCCAGCAGCCTTATAACCAACACCGGGGAGCTGTTTTTT. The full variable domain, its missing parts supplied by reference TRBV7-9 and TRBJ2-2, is DTGVSQNPRHKITKRGQNVTFRCDPISEHNRLYWYRQTLGQGPEFLTYFQNEAQLEKSRLLSDRFSAERPKGSFSTLEIQRTEQGDSAMYLCASSLITNTGELFFGEGSRLTVL.

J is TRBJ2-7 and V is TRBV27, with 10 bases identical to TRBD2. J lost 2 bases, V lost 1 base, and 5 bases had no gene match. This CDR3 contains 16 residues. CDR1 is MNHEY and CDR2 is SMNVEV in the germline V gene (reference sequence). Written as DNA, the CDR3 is TGTGCCAGCAGTTTATGGGTAGCGGGGGGCCCCTACGAGCAGTACTTC. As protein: CASSLWVAGGPYEQYF.

CDR3 sequence: CASSPGGESYEQYF. The CDR3 DNA reads TGTGCCAGCAGTCCGGGTGGAGAGTCCTACGAGCAGTACTTC. This rearrangement joins TRBV27 to TRBJ2-7; no clear D. The V gene's germline CDR1 is MNHEY and CDR2 SMNVEV (reference sequence). V was shortened by 5 bases and J by 1 base, with 12 bases between the two germline ends. The CDR3 loop spans 14 amino acids.

The CDR3 spells CASSYSSGGANVLTF. In DNA form, the CDR3 reads TGTGCCAGCAGTTACTCGTCTGGTGGGGCCAACGTCCTGACTTTC. The chain couples TRBV6-5 to TRBJ2-6; no firm D call. V lost 0 bases, J lost 3 bases, and 6 bases lay in between. Germline V gives CDR1 MNHEY, CDR2 SVGAGI. CDR3 size: 15 residues.

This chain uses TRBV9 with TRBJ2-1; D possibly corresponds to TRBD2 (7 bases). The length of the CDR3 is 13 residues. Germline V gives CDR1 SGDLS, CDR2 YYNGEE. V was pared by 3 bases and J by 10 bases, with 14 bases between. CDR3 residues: CASSEGGGPEQFF. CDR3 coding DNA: TGTGCCAGCAGCGAGGGGGGGGGCCCGGAGCAGTTCTTC.